The rows below give T cell receptor beta chains drawn from one sample of a study of control samples from healthy donors and cancer patients. Some clones are missing from TCRdb's copy, which holds only in-frame ones; the method was immunoSEQ multiplex PCR. Here the sample spans around 81,000 clones, more than 80% being singletons. Input material: blood. The receptors derive from a woman under 40 in good health. Both conserved end residues are part of each CDR3. Each record gives: D gene, V gene, J gene, clone size, CDR3 protein, CDR3 DNA. A D gene is named only where the DNA matches it firmly. Rows may omit the clone size; those that give it use once, few, many or a size class.

d_call: TRBD2; v_call: TRBV27; j_call: TRBJ2-1; clone_size: -; cdr3_aa: CASSLGTRYNEQFF; cdr3_nt: TGTGCCAGCAGTTTAGGGACTAGATACAATGAGCAGTTCTTC
d_call: -; v_call: TRBV13; j_call: TRBJ1-1; clone_size: -; cdr3_aa: CASSFRGNTEAFF; cdr3_nt: TGTGCCAGCAGCTTCCGGGGGAACACTGAAGCTTTCTTT
d_call: TRBD1; v_call: TRBV7-9; j_call: TRBJ1-2; clone_size: once; cdr3_aa: CASSFGTGANYGYTF; cdr3_nt: TGTGCCAGCAGTTTCGGGACAGGGGCCAACTATGGCTACACCTTC
d_call: -; v_call: TRBV28; j_call: TRBJ1-2; clone_size: -; cdr3_aa: CASSPSSFYGYTF; cdr3_nt: TGTGCCAGCAGTCCCTCCTCCTTCTATGGCTACACCTTC
d_call: TRBD1; v_call: TRBV9; j_call: TRBJ1-4; clone_size: -; cdr3_aa: CASSPGQGGEKLFF; cdr3_nt: TGTGCCAGCAGCCCGGGACAGGGTGGGGAAAAACTGTTTTTT
d_call: TRBD1; v_call: TRBV19; j_call: TRBJ2-2; clone_size: -; cdr3_aa: CASRQGANTGELFF; cdr3_nt: TGTGCCAGTCGACAGGGGGCGAACACCGGGGAGCTGTTTTTT
d_call: TRBD2; v_call: TRBV7-9; j_call: TRBJ2-1; clone_size: -; cdr3_aa: CALGLAGGPNEQFF; cdr3_nt: TGTGCCTTGGGACTAGCGGGAGGACCAAATGAGCAGTTCTTC
d_call: TRBD1; v_call: TRBV4-1; j_call: TRBJ2-6; clone_size: -; cdr3_aa: CASSQDHRGLRGANVLTF; cdr3_nt: TGCGCCAGCAGCCAAGACCACAGGGGGCTGAGAGGGGCCAACGTCCTGACTTTC
d_call: -; v_call: TRBV10-1; j_call: TRBJ1-1; clone_size: -; cdr3_aa: CASRRTPADTEAFF; cdr3_nt: TGCGCCAGCAGGAGAACACCCGCGGACACTGAAGCTTTCTTT
d_call: -; v_call: TRBV6-5; j_call: TRBJ2-1; clone_size: -; cdr3_aa: CASSYSRTPNYNEQFF; cdr3_nt: TGTGCCAGCAGTTACTCTAGGACGCCGAATTACAATGAGCAGTTCTTC
d_call: -; v_call: TRBV24-1; j_call: TRBJ2-1; clone_size: -; cdr3_aa: CATSGAGSYNEQFF; cdr3_nt: TGTGCCACCAGTGGTGCGGGATCCTACAATGAGCAGTTCTTC
d_call: TRBD2; v_call: TRBV10-3; j_call: TRBJ2-3; clone_size: -; cdr3_aa: CAISATSGSTDTQYF; cdr3_nt: TGTGCCATCAGTGCGACTAGCGGGAGCACAGATACGCAGTATTTT
d_call: -; v_call: TRBV19; j_call: TRBJ1-1; clone_size: -; cdr3_aa: CASSTSRTPRVNTEAFF; cdr3_nt: TGTGCCAGTAGTACTTCAAGGACCCCGCGGGTGAACACTGAAGCTTTCTTT
d_call: -; v_call: TRBV20-1; j_call: TRBJ2-2; clone_size: few; cdr3_aa: CSARRSGELFF; cdr3_nt: TGCAGTGCTAGGAGATCCGGGGAGCTGTTTTTT
d_call: -; v_call: TRBV5-6; j_call: TRBJ1-1; clone_size: -; cdr3_aa: CASSWRSGLNTEAFF; cdr3_nt: TGTGCCAGCAGCTGGCGAAGTGGGCTGAACACTGAAGCTTTCTTT
d_call: -; v_call: TRBV10-3; j_call: TRBJ1-5; clone_size: once; cdr3_aa: CAISGIGNQPQHF; cdr3_nt: TGCGCCATCAGTGGTATCGGGAATCAGCCCCAGCATTTT
d_call: TRBD1; v_call: TRBV15; j_call: TRBJ1-5; clone_size: -; cdr3_aa: CATSYHRGSNQPQHF; cdr3_nt: TGTGCCACCAGCTACCACAGGGGGAGCAATCAGCCCCAGCATTTT
d_call: TRBD1; v_call: TRBV28; j_call: TRBJ1-4; clone_size: -; cdr3_aa: CASSPYRGASGNEKLFF; cdr3_nt: TGTGCCAGCAGTCCGTACAGGGGGGCTTCTGGTAATGAAAAACTGTTTTTT
d_call: TRBD1; v_call: TRBV28; j_call: TRBJ1-4; clone_size: -; cdr3_aa: CASSKIGQGNEKLFF; cdr3_nt: TGTGCCAGCAGCAAGATCGGACAGGGGAATGAAAAACTGTTTTTT
d_call: -; v_call: TRBV18; j_call: TRBJ1-2; clone_size: -; cdr3_aa: CASSQQGSHGYTF; cdr3_nt: TGTGCCAGCTCACAGCAGGGATCCCATGGCTACACCTTC
d_call: -; v_call: TRBV12-3/TRBV12-4; j_call: TRBJ2-7; clone_size: -; cdr3_aa: CASSLIPYEQYF; cdr3_nt: TGTGCCAGCAGTTTAATACCATACGAGCAGTACTTC
d_call: -; v_call: TRBV4-1; j_call: TRBJ2-7; clone_size: -; cdr3_aa: CASSQSEYSTYEQYF; cdr3_nt: TGCGCCAGCAGCCAATCTGAGTACAGCACCTACGAGCAGTACTTC
d_call: TRBD1; v_call: TRBV24-1; j_call: TRBJ2-2; clone_size: -; cdr3_aa: CATSDPRTGGRTGELFF; cdr3_nt: TGTGCCACCAGTGATCCCAGGACAGGGGGCCGTACCGGGGAGCTGTTTTTT
d_call: -; v_call: TRBV5-6; j_call: TRBJ2-5; clone_size: -; cdr3_aa: CASSSMTGGETQYF; cdr3_nt: TGTGCCAGCAGCTCGATGACGGGTGGGGAGACCCAGTACTTC
d_call: -; v_call: TRBV6-5; j_call: TRBJ1-1; clone_size: -; cdr3_aa: CASSYSIVREAEAFF; cdr3_nt: TGTGCCAGCAGTTACTCGATTGTCAGGGAGGCTGAAGCTTTCTTT
d_call: TRBD2; v_call: TRBV20-1; j_call: TRBJ2-1; clone_size: -; cdr3_aa: CSASTSGRSYNEQFF; cdr3_nt: TGCAGTGCTAGTACTAGCGGGAGGTCCTACAATGAGCAGTTCTTC
d_call: -; v_call: TRBV27; j_call: TRBJ1-1; clone_size: once; cdr3_aa: CASSFRDMSTEAFF; cdr3_nt: TGTGCCAGCAGTTTCAGGGATATGAGCACTGAAGCTTTCTTT
d_call: -; v_call: TRBV3-1/TRBV3-2; j_call: TRBJ1-6; clone_size: -; cdr3_aa: CASSFRRTGGGSPLHF; cdr3_nt: TGTGCCAGCAGCTTTCGCAGGACGGGAGGAGGTTCACCCCTCCACTTT
d_call: TRBD2; v_call: TRBV12-3/TRBV12-4; j_call: TRBJ2-5; clone_size: -; cdr3_aa: CASSFGRETQYF; cdr3_nt: TGTGCCAGCAGTTTCGGGAGGGAGACCCAGTACTTC
d_call: TRBD1; v_call: TRBV5-6; j_call: TRBJ2-1; clone_size: -; cdr3_aa: CASSLMGQTYNEQFF; cdr3_nt: TGTGCCAGCAGCTTGATGGGACAGACCTACAATGAGCAGTTCTTC
d_call: -; v_call: TRBV6-5; j_call: TRBJ2-2; clone_size: -; cdr3_aa: CASMFGAGDTGELFF; cdr3_nt: TGTGCCAGCATGTTTGGAGCGGGCGACACCGGGGAGCTGTTTTTT
d_call: -; v_call: TRBV29-1; j_call: TRBJ2-3; clone_size: -; cdr3_aa: CSVLGTASTDTQYF; cdr3_nt: TGCAGCGTACTAGGGACCGCTAGCACAGATACGCAGTATTTT
d_call: -; v_call: TRBV5-1; j_call: TRBJ2-5; clone_size: -; cdr3_aa: CASSLYASPVDQETQYF; cdr3_nt: TGCGCCAGCAGCTTGTACGCCAGTCCGGTGGATCAAGAGACCCAGTACTTC
d_call: -; v_call: TRBV3-1/TRBV3-2; j_call: TRBJ1-3; clone_size: -; cdr3_aa: CASSQGWTGNTIYF; cdr3_nt: TGTGCCAGCAGCCAAGGTTGGACAGGAAACACCATATATTTT
d_call: -; v_call: TRBV9; j_call: TRBJ1-3; clone_size: -; cdr3_aa: CASSVGYERNTIYF; cdr3_nt: TGTGCCAGCAGCGTAGGGTATGAGCGAAACACCATATATTTT
d_call: -; v_call: TRBV6-6; j_call: TRBJ1-1; clone_size: -; cdr3_aa: CASSYNQGPNTEAFF; cdr3_nt: TGTGCCAGCAGTTATAATCAGGGCCCGAACACTGAAGCTTTCTTT
d_call: -; v_call: TRBV18; j_call: TRBJ1-2; clone_size: once; cdr3_aa: CASSPRPREYGYTF; cdr3_nt: TGTGCCAGCTCACCACGGCCAAGGGAGTATGGCTACACCTTC
d_call: TRBD2; v_call: TRBV24-1; j_call: TRBJ2-2; clone_size: -; cdr3_aa: CATSDRSGTSGTNTGELFF; cdr3_nt: TGTGCCACCAGTGACCGGTCGGGGACTAGCGGGACAAACACCGGGGAGCTGTTTTTT
d_call: TRBD2; v_call: TRBV9; j_call: TRBJ2-2; clone_size: once; cdr3_aa: CASSLGLRGTGELFF; cdr3_nt: TGTGCCAGCAGCCTGGGACTAAGGGGCACCGGGGAGCTGTTTTTT
d_call: -; v_call: TRBV3-1/TRBV3-2; j_call: TRBJ2-3; clone_size: once; cdr3_aa: CASSQARTDTQYF; cdr3_nt: TGTGCCAGCAGCCAAGCCCGCACAGATACGCAGTATTTT
d_call: TRBD2; v_call: TRBV7-6; j_call: TRBJ2-7; clone_size: -; cdr3_aa: CASSLAGGRTYEQYF; cdr3_nt: TGTGCCAGCAGCTTAGCTGGCGGGAGAACCTACGAGCAGTACTTC
d_call: TRBD1; v_call: TRBV7-8; j_call: TRBJ1-2; clone_size: -; cdr3_aa: CASSYTGGNGYTF; cdr3_nt: TGTGCCAGCAGCTATACAGGGGGAAATGGCTACACCTTC
d_call: -; v_call: TRBV10-3; j_call: TRBJ2-7; clone_size: -; cdr3_aa: CAISESTLEVGQVREQYF; cdr3_nt: TGTGCCATCAGTGAGTCGACGTTGGAGGTGGGCCAGGTTCGTGAGCAGTACTTC
d_call: -; v_call: TRBV11-2; j_call: TRBJ2-5; clone_size: -; cdr3_aa: CASSLHHSETQYF; cdr3_nt: TGTGCCAGCAGCTTACACCACAGTGAGACCCAGTACTTC
d_call: -; v_call: TRBV10-3; j_call: TRBJ2-3; clone_size: -; cdr3_aa: CAISGTGGGTDTQYF; cdr3_nt: TGTGCCATCAGTGGAACAGGGGGGGGCACAGATACGCAGTATTTT
d_call: -; v_call: TRBV27; j_call: TRBJ1-6; clone_size: -; cdr3_aa: CASSPRRDSPLHF; cdr3_nt: TGTGCCAGCAGTCCGCGACGGGATTCACCCCTCCACTTT
d_call: -; v_call: TRBV5-4; j_call: TRBJ2-5; clone_size: -; cdr3_aa: CASSFDSLVETQYF; cdr3_nt: TGTGCCAGCAGCTTTGACTCCCTGGTGGAGACCCAGTACTTC